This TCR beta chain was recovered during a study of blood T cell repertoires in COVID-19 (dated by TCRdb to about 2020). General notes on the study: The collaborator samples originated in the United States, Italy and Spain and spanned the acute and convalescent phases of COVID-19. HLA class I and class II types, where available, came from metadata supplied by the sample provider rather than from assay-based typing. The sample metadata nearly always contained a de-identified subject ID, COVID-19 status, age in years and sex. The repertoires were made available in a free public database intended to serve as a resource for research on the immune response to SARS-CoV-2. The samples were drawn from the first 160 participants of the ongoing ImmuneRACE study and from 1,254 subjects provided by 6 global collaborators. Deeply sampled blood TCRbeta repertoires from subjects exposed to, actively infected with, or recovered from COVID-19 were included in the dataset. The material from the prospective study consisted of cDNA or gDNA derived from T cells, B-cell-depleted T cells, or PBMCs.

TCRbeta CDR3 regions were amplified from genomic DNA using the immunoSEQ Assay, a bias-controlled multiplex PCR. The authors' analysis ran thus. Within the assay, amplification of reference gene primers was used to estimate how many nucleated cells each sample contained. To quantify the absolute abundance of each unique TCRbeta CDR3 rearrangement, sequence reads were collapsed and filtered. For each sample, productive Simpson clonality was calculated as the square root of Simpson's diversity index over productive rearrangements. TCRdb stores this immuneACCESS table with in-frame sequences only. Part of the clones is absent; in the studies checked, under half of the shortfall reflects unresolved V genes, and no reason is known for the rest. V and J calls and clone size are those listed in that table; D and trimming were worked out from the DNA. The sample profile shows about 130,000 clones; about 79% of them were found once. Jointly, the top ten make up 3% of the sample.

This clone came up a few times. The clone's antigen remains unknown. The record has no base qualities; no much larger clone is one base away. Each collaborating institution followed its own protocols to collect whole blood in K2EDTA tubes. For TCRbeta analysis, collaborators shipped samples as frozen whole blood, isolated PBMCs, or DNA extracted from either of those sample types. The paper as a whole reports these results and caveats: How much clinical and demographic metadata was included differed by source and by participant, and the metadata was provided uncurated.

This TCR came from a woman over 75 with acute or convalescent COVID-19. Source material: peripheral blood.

Read as DNA, the sequence is TGTGCCAGCAGCCCCCCCAAAAGGGGCTCCTACAATGAGCAGTTCTTC. This yields the protein CASSPPKRGSYNEQFF. Recombination joined TRBV7-2 with TRBJ2-1; tentative D gene TRBD1, with 5 bases matching. V sheds 5 bases and J sheds 0 bases, leaving 14 bases between their ends. CDR1 and CDR2 are read off the germline V gene as SGHTA and FQGNSA. Spanning cysteine to phenylalanine, the CDR3 consists of 16 amino acids. CDR3 DNA is the only sequence kept; it has 48 bases, read in frame from the first base.